What follows are 31 T cell receptor beta chains derived from one specimen sequenced in a study of beta chain features in type 1 diabetes. Every isolated RNA sample was fully reverse transcribed, so sequencing captured expressed TCRB transcripts. TCRdb's table, derived via immunoSEQ multiplex PCR, lists solely in-frame clones and lacks some. The repertoire consists of approximately 160,000 clones, with about 8.1% occurring once and the leading ten covering approximately 0.65%. The material sequenced was central memory CD4+ T cells from blood. The receptors come from a man in his late teens or twenties in good health.

The chain joins TRBV5-1 to TRBJ2-3, with TRBD2 matching 10 bases. Germline CDR1 is SGHRS and CDR2 is YFSETQ. Losses at the gene ends were 1 base for V and 3 bases for J; bases not matched to a gene: 8. The CDR3 has 17 amino acids. The DNA for the CDR3 is TGCGCCAGCAGCTTGTTGAGCGGGGGGGCATGGACAGATACGCAGTATTTT. This codes for CASSLLSGGAWTDTQYF.

CDR3 in amino acids: CASSLGTGADNEQFF. In nucleotides, the CDR3 is TGTGCCAGCAGCCTAGGGACAGGGGCAGACAATGAGCAGTTCTTC. The chain links TRBV7-3 to TRBJ2-1; 10 nucleotides match TRBD1. Per the germline V gene, CDR1 is SGHTA and CDR2 is FQGTGA. The length of the CDR3 is 15 residues. Trimming took 5 bases from V and 5 from J; bases not matched to a gene: 6.

This chain's CDR3 is CASSYSGASNEKLFF. CDR3 DNA: TGTGCCAGCAGTTACTCAGGGGCGTCTAATGAAAAACTGTTTTTT. This chain uses TRBV6-5 with TRBJ1-4; TRBD1 might be the D (5 bases). The CDR3 totals 15 residues. Trimming stripped 0 bases from V and 3 bases from J, with 8 bases between. Germline-derived CDR1 and CDR2 are MNHEY and SVGAGI.

This clone was detected a few times. The chain carries TRBV6-5 and TRBJ2-1; 14 nucleotides match TRBD2. CDR1 is MNHEY, CDR2 SVGAGI, per germline. The CDR3 runs 15 residues. J was trimmed by 15 bases and V by 6 bases; bases with no gene match: 13. DNA of the CDR3: TGTGCCAGCAGCCCAGGGACTAGCGGGGGAGCGTTCCGGTTCTTC. Residues: CASSPGTSGGAFRFF.

V gene TRBV6-6 combines with J gene TRBJ1-6, with D maybe TRBD1 (5 bases). There are 13 residues in the CDR3. Germline values: CDR1 MNHNY, CDR2 SVGAGI (reference sequence). V was pared by 8 bases and J by 9 bases, with 14 bases between. CDR3 sequence: CASGPRGISPLHF. DNA for the CDR3: TGTGCCAGCGGACCACGGGGGATTTCACCCCTCCACTTT.

There are a few counts of this clone. V and J are TRBV7-9 and TRBJ2-3; possible D gene TRBD2, 6 bases. CDR3 length equals 14 residues. CDR1 is SEHNR, CDR2 FQNEAQ, per germline (reference sequence). V lost 6 bases, J lost 6 bases, and 16 bases lay in between. The CDR3 DNA follows: TGTGCCAGCAGTCGTGCGGGGTCTCCTGATACGCAGTATTTT. Translation gives CASSRAGSPDTQYF.

There are a few counts of this clone. V and J are TRBV5-6 and TRBJ2-2; D is possibly TRBD2 (6 bases). Trimming took off 0 bases at V and 3 bases at J, with 12 bases between the two ends. From germline, CDR1 is SGHDT and CDR2 YYEEEE. The CDR3 loop spans 16 amino acids. CDR3 DNA sequence: TGTGCCAGCAGCTTGGGGGCGGCGGGGTACACCGGGGAGCTGTTTTTT. Protein: CASSLGAAGYTGELFF.

The chain has TRBV5-1 and TRBJ1-5; 7 bases map to TRBD1. V trimming: 0 bases; J trimming: 7 bases; junction bases outside the gene matches: 7. CDR3 length equals 15 residues. Germline lookup yields CDR1 SGHRS and CDR2 YFSETQ. CDR3 DNA: TGCGCCAGCAGCTTGGACGGGACAGAAGAACAGCCCCAGCATTTT. Residues: CASSLDGTEEQPQHF.

The chain employs TRBV4-3 and TRBJ2-7; 10 bases align to TRBD2. CDR3 length: 15 residues. The V gene end was trimmed by 1 base and the J gene end by 2 bases; junction bases not matched to a gene: 2. Per germline, CDR1 LGHNA and CDR2 YSLEER. This CDR3 is CASSQVLAGAYEQYF. The DNA of the CDR3 is TGCGCCAGCAGCCAAGTCCTAGCGGGGGCCTACGAGCAGTACTTC.

This clone was detected a few times. This sample includes further DNA sequences coding for the same CDR3. The chain is built from TRBV7-2 and TRBJ2-7; D is uncertain. The CDR3 sequence is 13 residues long. V was clipped by 2 bases and J by 0 bases, with 5 bases between them. The germline gives CDR1 SGHTA, CDR2 FQGNSA. CDR3 loop: CASSLLDSYEQYF. The CDR3 DNA is TGTGCCAGCAGCTTACTAGACTCCTACGAGCAGTACTTC. Looking up the rest from reference TRBV7-2 and TRBJ2-7 gives the full variable domain: GAGVSQSPSNKVTEKGKDVELRCDPISGHTALYWYRQSLGQGLEFLIYFQGNSAPDKSGLPSDRFSAERTGGSVSTLTIQRTQQEDSAVYLCASSLLDSYEQYFGPGTRLTVT.

This clone was found a few times. The chain employs TRBV5-6 and TRBJ2-5; TRBD1 might be the D (6 bases). This CDR3 spans 16 amino acids. V was shortened by 4 bases and J by 2 bases, with 18 bases between the two germline ends. Germline loops: CDR1 SGHDT, CDR2 YYEEEE. Here the CDR3 DNA reads TGTGCCAGCAGCCCCGGGCAGGGGAGTTGGCAAGAGACCCAGTACTTC. Translation: CASSPGQGSWQETQYF.

This chain uses TRBV29-1 with TRBJ2-7, with D perhaps matching TRBD1 (5 bases). Germline CDR1 SQVTM, CDR2 ANQGSEA. The CDR3 runs to 13 residues. V was shortened by 4 bases and J by 2 bases, with 12 bases between the two germline ends. The CDR3 is CSVVRDRTYEQYF. CDR3 nucleotides: TGCAGCGTTGTAAGAGACAGAACCTACGAGCAGTACTTC.

The chain joins TRBV30 to TRBJ1-2; 9 bases are shared with TRBD1. The CDR3 has 16 amino acids. Unmatched junction bases numbered 15, after V lost 5 bases and J lost 5 bases. CDR1 and CDR2 from the germline V gene are GTSNPN and SVGIG (reference sequence). The DNA for the CDR3 is TGTGCCTGGCGAGGACAGGGGCCTCAACCACAATATGGCTACACCTTC. This encodes CAWRGQGPQPQYGYTF. Together with reference TRBV30 and TRBJ1-2, the CDR3 gives the full variable domain: SQTIHQWPATLVQPVGSPLSLECTVEGTSNPNLYWYRQAAGRGLQLLFYSVGIGQISSEVPQNLSASRPQDRQFILSSKKLLLSDSGFYLCAWRGQGPQPQYGYTFGSGTRLTVV.

The V and J genes are TRBV30 and TRBJ1-1; 9 positions agree with TRBD1. CDR1 is GTSNPN and CDR2 is SVGIG in the germline V gene (reference sequence). V trimming: 2 bases; J trimming: 8 bases; junction bases outside the gene matches: 6. This CDR3 contains 13 residues. CDR3 loop: CAWSNDRGAEAFF. As DNA, the CDR3 is TGTGCCTGGAGTAACGACAGGGGGGCCGAAGCTTTCTTT.

This clone was recorded at least ten times. The chain recombines TRBV29-1 with TRBJ2-7; 9 positions agree with TRBD1. Germline CDR1 SQVTM, CDR2 ANQGSEA. The J segment lost 1 base and the V segment lost 6 bases, leaving 4 bases of the junction unmatched. This CDR3 is built from 13 residues. The CDR3 DNA is TGCAGCGTCCGGACAGGGGCATCCTACGAGCAGTACTTC. Protein sequence: CSVRTGASYEQYF.

This clone came up a few times. This chain connects TRBV5-1 to TRBJ2-3; 9 bases are a match to TRBD1. The CDR3 totals 15 residues. J gave up 1 base and V 2 bases, and 2 bases lay outside the gene matches. Germline V CDR1 and CDR2: SGHRS, YFSETQ. CDR3 sequence: CASSLQGAGTDTQYF. CDR3 in DNA: TGCGCCAGCAGCTTACAGGGGGCCGGCACAGATACGCAGTATTTT.

CDR3 amino acids: CASSSAGETQYF. DNA for the CDR3: TGTGCCAGCAGCTCCGCCGGAGAGACCCAGTACTTC. The V and J genes are TRBV7-2 and TRBJ2-5; D not certain. Germline assignment: CDR1 SGHTA and CDR2 FQGNSA. The CDR3 is 12 residues long. Deletions cut 4 bases from V and 4 bases from J, with 7 bases between.

CDR3: CASSLVAGARTDTQYF. Written as DNA, the CDR3 is TGTGCCAGCAGCTTAGTAGCGGGGGCCCGCACAGATACGCAGTATTTT. The chain has TRBV7-3 and TRBJ2-3; 9 nucleotides align to TRBD2. The CDR3 runs 16 residues. CDR1 and CDR2 (germline): SGHTA, FQGTGA. V lost 2 bases, J lost 1 base, and 4 bases stayed unmatched.

This chain links TRBV5-4 with TRBJ2-1, with 7 bases matching TRBD2. The germline V gene has CDR1 SGHNT and CDR2 YYREEE (reference sequence). The CDR3 covers 15 residues. With V trimmed by 5 bases and J by 0 bases, 5 bases remained unmatched. CDR3 DNA: TGTGCCAGCAGACTAGGCGGGAGCTCCTACAATGAGCAGTTCTTC. Its protein product is CASRLGGSSYNEQFF.

This chain links TRBV19 with TRBJ1-4, with a possible D match to TRBD1 (5 bases). CDR1 is LNHDA and CDR2 is SQIVND in the germline V gene (reference sequence). V lost 5 bases and J lost 4, with 14 bases in between. The CDR3 sequence is 15 residues long. The CDR3 DNA follows: TGTGCCAGTAGTGTACCGGGACTGAGTAATGAAAAACTGTTTTTT. This codes for CASSVPGLSNEKLFF.

There are a few counts of this clone. This chain uses TRBV5-8 with TRBJ2-3; 7 nucleotides match TRBD2. CDR3 size: 13 residues. The V gene's germline CDR1 is SGHTS and CDR2 YDEGEE. Trimming at V came to 10 bases and at J to 4 bases, leaving 9 bases not matched to a gene. The CDR3 DNA reads as TGTGCCCAGCAGTCGGGAGGAGCAGATACGCAGTATTTT. Translated: CAQQSGGADTQYF.

The chain recombines TRBV5-1 with TRBJ2-7; 10 bases fit TRBD1. Germline-derived CDR1 and CDR2 are SGHRS and YFSETQ. The ends lost 4 bases at V and 1 base at J; junction bases unmatched: 5. The CDR3 loop spans 15 amino acids. CDR3 DNA: TGCGCCAGCAGCCCCGGGACAGGGGCTTCCTACGAGCAGTACTTC. Translation: CASSPGTGASYEQYF.

In its sample, this clone was seen a few times. This chain uses TRBV20-1 with TRBJ2-7; D not resolved. Trimming pared 5 bases from V and 3 bases from J, leaving 8 bases between. The germline V gene encodes CDR1 DFQATT and CDR2 SNEGSKA (reference sequence). The CDR3 covers 11 residues. The CDR3 DNA follows: TGCAGTGCTGAGACACGCTACGAGCAGTACTTC. It codes for CSAETRYEQYF.

This clone was counted between two and nine times. The rearrangement links TRBV29-1 to TRBJ1-6; D possibly corresponds to TRBD1 (6 bases). This CDR3 contains 13 residues. Germline V gene lookup returns CDR1 SQVTM and CDR2 ANQGSEA. Between the trimmed V and J ends, which lost 5 bases and 4 bases, there was a span of 9 bases. In nucleotides, the CDR3 is TGCAGCGTTAGGGACAAATATAATTCACCCCTCCACTTT. This encodes CSVRDKYNSPLHF.

There are a few counts of this clone. The V and J genes are TRBV7-8 and TRBJ1-5; D may be TRBD1 (5 bases). The CDR3 runs 15 residues. Per the germline V gene, CDR1 is SGHVS and CDR2 is FQNEAQ. V lost 5 bases to trimming and J lost 6 bases, with 17 bases between them. For the CDR3, the DNA is TGTGCCAGCAGCAAGGGGAACCCCGTGGGTCAGCCCCAGCATTTT. Translated, it gives CASSKGNPVGQPQHF. Variable domain in full (rest from reference TRBV7-8 and TRBJ1-5): GAGVSQSPRYKVAKRGQDVALRCDPISGHVSLFWYQQALGQGPEFLTYFQNEAQLDKSGLPSDRFFAERPEGSVSTLKIQRTQQEDSAVYLCASSKGNPVGQPQHFGDGTRLSIL.

The CDR3 DNA follows: TGTGCCAGCAGCTTGGCCTTAGGGGGAGACTATGGCTACACCTTC. Encoded protein: CASSLALGGDYGYTF. J is TRBJ1-2 and V is TRBV5-4, with a tentative D call TRBD1 (6 bases). Germline CDR1 SGHNT, CDR2 YYREEE (reference sequence). This CDR3 comprises 15 residues. V lost 0 bases and J 3 bases, leaving 12 bases between the germline ends.

This clone showed up many times. The J gene is TRBJ2-3, the V gene TRBV29-1; D is undetermined. V was clipped by 6 bases and J by 2 bases, with 9 bases between them. The CDR3 contains 12 residues. Germline-derived CDR1 and CDR2 are SQVTM and ANQGSEA. This CDR3 is CSVAEPTDTQYF. The CDR3 bases are TGCAGCGTAGCCGAGCCCACAGATACGCAGTATTTT.

This clone came up a few times. The chain combines TRBV6-6 with TRBJ2-2; 8 bases are shared with TRBD1. V lost 1 base, J lost 1 base, and 2 bases stayed unmatched. Germline assignment: CDR1 MNHNY and CDR2 SVGAGI (reference sequence). The CDR3 loop spans 16 amino acids. Here the CDR3 DNA reads TGTGCCAGCAGTTACTTCGGGACAGGGAACACCGGGGAGCTGTTTTTT. Encoded protein: CASSYFGTGNTGELFF.

This chain joins TRBV6-5 and TRBJ2-5, with unresolved D. This CDR3 contains 12 residues. V was pared by 5 bases and J by 4 bases, with 8 bases between. Per germline, CDR1 MNHEY and CDR2 SVGAGI. The CDR3 coding sequence is TGTGCCAGCAGTAGCGAGATAGAGACCCAGTACTTC. This gives the protein CASSSEIETQYF.

This chain uses TRBV19 with TRBJ1-1; D remains unclear. This CDR3 is 12 amino acids long. V lost 6 bases and J lost 1, with 6 bases in between. Germline V gene data show CDR1 as LNHDA and CDR2 as SQIVND (reference sequence). The CDR3 loop is CASRHKNTEAFF. CDR3 in DNA: TGTGCCAGTAGACACAAGAACACTGAAGCTTTCTTT.

In this sample, this clone turned up a few times. The rearrangement joins TRBV14 to TRBJ2-1, with D unclear. The CDR3 is 14 amino acids. The germline V and J ends were trimmed by 4 bases and 1 base, with 8 bases remaining between them. Germline V gene lookup returns CDR1 SGHDN and CDR2 FVKESK. DNA of the CDR3: TGTGCCAGCAGCCCCATCCCATCCTACAATGAGCAGTTCTTC. Its protein is CASSPIPSYNEQFF.